This T cell receptor (beta chain) appears in the sequencing data of a study of cytomegalovirus exposure and HLA in healthy donors. On this clone itself: What it binds is unknown.

Per germline, CDR1 SGHTA and CDR2 FQGTGA. The CDR3 extends over 17 amino acids. V shed 0 bases and J 6 bases; nucleotides not matched to a gene: 6. Overall study results and limits: Owing to their indistinguishability, certain V segments, notably TRBV6-2 and TRBV6-3, were excluded. Specific recognition of CMV antigens was confirmed in vitro for a few chains (all CMV-associated).

The PCR had 60 Vbeta and 13 Jbeta primers. Clones were sequenced by immunoSEQ multiplex PCR, and TCRdb holds only the in-frame ones, with some missing. The data hold roughly 150,000 clones, with 85% observed a single time. The chain recombines TRBV7-3 with TRBJ2-2; 11 nucleotides line up with TRBD2. This TCR derives from a boy under 10 years old in good health and CMV-seronegative. Sequencing was carried out using PBMCs. CDR3 DNA sequence: TGTGCCAGCAGCTTAACCTCCGCGACTAGCGGGGCCGGGGAGCTGTTTTTT. Its protein is CASSLTSATSGAGELFF.